This is a list of T cell receptor beta chains from one sample in a study of T cell repertoires in ileal Crohn's disease. The protocol was immunoSEQ multiplex PCR, while the TCRdb copy is restricted to in-frame clones and leaves out a portion. The table has approximately 12,000 clones, around two thirds seen once; the top ten hold over 8.5%. Sequenced material: ileal tissue. The receptor source for this set is an adult with Crohn's disease. The CDR3 runs from the conserved cysteine through the conserved F or W. D genes are given only for firm matches. The size field is filled for only some rows; it gives once, few, many or a size class.

size: .
D: .
J: TRBJ1-2
V: TRBV7-2
CDR3: CASSPGGGSNYGYTF
DNA: TGTGCCAGCAGCCCGGGGGGAGGTTCTAACTATGGCTACACCTTC

size: medium-sized
D: .
J: TRBJ1-1
V: TRBV5-1
CDR3: CASSLGGLEAFF
DNA: TGCGCCAGCAGCTTGGGAGGGTTAGAAGCTTTCTTT

size: .
D: TRBD1
J: TRBJ2-7
V: TRBV6-6
CDR3: CASNHGDRTSYEQYF
DNA: TGTGCCAGCAACCACGGGGACAGGACCTCCTACGAGCAGTACTTC

size: .
D: TRBD1
J: TRBJ2-4
V: TRBV2
CDR3: CASSPGTGNSKNIQYF
DNA: TGTGCCAGCAGTCCCGGGACAGGGAACTCCAAAAACATTCAGTACTTC

size: .
D: TRBD1
J: TRBJ1-5
V: TRBV2
CDR3: CASSGTGELQPQHF
DNA: TGTGCCAGCAGTGGGACAGGGGAATTGCAGCCCCAGCATTTT

size: .
D: TRBD2
J: TRBJ2-2
V: TRBV10-3
CDR3: CAIPTSGGSNTGELFF
DNA: TGTGCCATCCCGACTAGCGGGGGCTCAAACACCGGGGAGCTGTTTTTT

size: once
D: .
J: TRBJ2-7
V: TRBV5-6
CDR3: CASSLIEAYEQYF
DNA: TGTGCCAGCAGCCTGATAGAAGCCTACGAGCAGTACTTC

size: few
D: .
J: TRBJ2-7
V: TRBV2
CDR3: CASSERIQRLYF
DNA: TGTGCCAGCAGTGAAAGGATACAGCGGTTGTACTTC

size: .
D: .
J: TRBJ2-7
V: TRBV6-1
CDR3: CASVLTGTYEQYF
DNA: TGTGCCAGCGTCCTTACAGGAACCTACGAGCAGTACTTC

size: .
D: TRBD2
J: TRBJ2-3
V: TRBV5-1
CDR3: CASTLGVAGGTDTQYF
DNA: TGCGCTAGCACCCTCGGGGTAGCGGGGGGTACAGATACGCAGTATTTT

size: .
D: .
J: TRBJ2-5
V: TRBV11-1
CDR3: CASSRGSWQGGTQYF
DNA: TGTGCCAGCAGCCGCGGCTCATGGCAGGGTGGGACCCAGTACTTC

size: .
D: TRBD1
J: TRBJ2-7
V: TRBV2
CDR3: CASGTGHYEQYF
DNA: TGTGCCAGCGGGACAGGCCACTACGAGCAGTACTTC

size: medium-sized
D: TRBD2
J: TRBJ2-3
V: TRBV2
CDR3: CASSFPSGGPGDTQYF
DNA: TGTGCCAGCAGTTTCCCTAGCGGGGGGCCAGGAGATACGCAGTATTTT

size: .
D: .
J: TRBJ2-7
V: TRBV27
CDR3: CASSLSGARIPYEQYF
DNA: TGTGCCAGCAGTTTATCAGGTGCGCGCATACCCTACGAGCAGTACTTC

size: few
D: .
J: TRBJ2-2
V: TRBV13
CDR3: CASSLRRDTGELFF
DNA: TGTGCCAGCAGCCTCCGACGGGACACCGGGGAGCTGTTTTTT

size: once
D: .
J: TRBJ2-3
V: TRBV29-1
CDR3: CSVERLGEDTQYF
DNA: TGCAGCGTTGAAAGGTTAGGGGAAGATACGCAGTATTTT

size: medium-sized
D: .
J: TRBJ1-2
V: TRBV5-6
CDR3: CASSLGGSYGYTF
DNA: TGTGCCAGCAGCTTGGGCGGCTCCTATGGCTACACCTTC

size: .
D: .
J: TRBJ2-7
V: TRBV2
CDR3: CASSPGTKTTYEQYF
DNA: TGTGCCAGCAGTCCCGGGACAAAAACTACCTACGAGCAGTACTTC

size: .
D: .
J: TRBJ2-5
V: TRBV29-1
CDR3: CSVENRFVGKETQYF
DNA: TGCAGCGTTGAAAATCGGTTCGTGGGGAAAGAGACCCAGTACTTC

size: .
D: .
J: TRBJ1-1
V: TRBV7-2
CDR3: CASSSRRGGLEAFF
DNA: TGTGCCAGCAGCTCTCGACGGGGGGGGTTAGAAGCTTTCTTT

size: .
D: TRBD2
J: TRBJ2-1
V: TRBV4-1
CDR3: CATSTGGGAFDNEQFF
DNA: TGCGCCACCTCCACCGGCGGGGGGGCCTTCGACAATGAGCAGTTCTTC

size: .
D: .
J: TRBJ1-4
V: TRBV5-1
CDR3: CASSEEGIELFF
DNA: TGCGCCAGCAGCGAAGAGGGGATAGAACTGTTTTTT

size: .
D: .
J: TRBJ1-5
V: TRBV2
CDR3: CASSEQGEGQPQHF
DNA: TGTGCCAGCAGTGAACAGGGAGAAGGTCAGCCCCAGCATTTT

size: .
D: .
J: TRBJ2-7
V: TRBV10-2
CDR3: CASRGRGGPSVGGYEQYF
DNA: TGCGCCAGCAGAGGCAGGGGGGGACCCTCGGTGGGTGGCTACGAGCAGTACTTC

size: .
D: TRBD2
J: TRBJ2-5
V: TRBV5-1
CDR3: CASSSGLAKETQYF
DNA: TGCGCCAGCAGCTCGGGACTAGCGAAAGAGACCCAGTACTTC

size: .
D: TRBD2
J: TRBJ2-5
V: TRBV7-2
CDR3: CASSFRPWGLDETQYF
DNA: TGTGCCAGCAGCTTCCGGCCCTGGGGACTAGACGAGACCCAGTACTTC

size: .
D: .
J: TRBJ2-7
V: TRBV27
CDR3: CASSYGFRSSYEQYF
DNA: TGTGCCAGCAGTTACGGTTTCAGGAGCTCCTACGAGCAGTACTTC

size: .
D: TRBD2
J: TRBJ2-7
V: TRBV19
CDR3: CASSSTSGGPSEQYF
DNA: TGTGCCAGTAGTTCTACTAGCGGGGGGCCCAGCGAGCAGTACTTC

size: .
D: TRBD1
J: TRBJ1-1
V: TRBV15
CDR3: CATSTTGGTEAFF
DNA: TGTGCCACCAGCACTACAGGGGGCACTGAAGCTTTCTTT

size: .
D: TRBD2
J: TRBJ2-1
V: TRBV7-2
CDR3: CASSLGTSGYNEQFF
DNA: TGTGCCAGCAGCTTAGGGACTAGCGGATACAATGAGCAGTTCTTC

size: few
D: TRBD1
J: TRBJ1-4
V: TRBV15
CDR3: CATSREPGQGDEKLFF
DNA: TGTGCCACCAGCAGAGAGCCGGGACAGGGGGATGAAAAACTGTTTTTT